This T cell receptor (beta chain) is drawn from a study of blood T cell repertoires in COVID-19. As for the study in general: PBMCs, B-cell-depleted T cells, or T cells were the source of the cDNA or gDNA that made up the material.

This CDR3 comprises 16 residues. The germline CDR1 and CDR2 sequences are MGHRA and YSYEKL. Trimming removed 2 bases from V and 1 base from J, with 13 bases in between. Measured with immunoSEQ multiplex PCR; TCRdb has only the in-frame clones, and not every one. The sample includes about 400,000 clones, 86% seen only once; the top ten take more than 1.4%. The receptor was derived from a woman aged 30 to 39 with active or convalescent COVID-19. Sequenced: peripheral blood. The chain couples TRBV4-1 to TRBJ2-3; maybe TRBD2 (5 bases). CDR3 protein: CASSQTPGIGTDTQYF. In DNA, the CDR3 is TGCGCCAGCAGCCAAACCCCGGGGATAGGCACAGATACGCAGTATTTT.